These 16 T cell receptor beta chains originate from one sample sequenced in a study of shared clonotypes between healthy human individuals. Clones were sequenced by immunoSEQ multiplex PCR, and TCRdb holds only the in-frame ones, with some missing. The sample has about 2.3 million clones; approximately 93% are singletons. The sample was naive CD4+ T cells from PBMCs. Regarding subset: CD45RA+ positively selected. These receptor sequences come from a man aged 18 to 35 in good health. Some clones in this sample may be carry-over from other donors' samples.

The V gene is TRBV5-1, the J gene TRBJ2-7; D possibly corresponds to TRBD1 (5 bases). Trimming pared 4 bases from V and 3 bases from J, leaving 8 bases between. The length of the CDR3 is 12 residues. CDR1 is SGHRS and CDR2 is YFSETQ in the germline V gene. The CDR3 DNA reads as TGCGCCAGCAGCCCAGGGCGCTACGAGCAGTACTTC. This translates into CASSPGRYEQYF.

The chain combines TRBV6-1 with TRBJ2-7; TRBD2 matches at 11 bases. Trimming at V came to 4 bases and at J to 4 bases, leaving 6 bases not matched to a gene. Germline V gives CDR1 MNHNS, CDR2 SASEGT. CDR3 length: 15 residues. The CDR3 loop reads CASSVQTSGGYEQYF. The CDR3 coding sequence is TGTGCCAGCAGTGTGCAAACTAGCGGGGGTTACGAGCAGTACTTC.

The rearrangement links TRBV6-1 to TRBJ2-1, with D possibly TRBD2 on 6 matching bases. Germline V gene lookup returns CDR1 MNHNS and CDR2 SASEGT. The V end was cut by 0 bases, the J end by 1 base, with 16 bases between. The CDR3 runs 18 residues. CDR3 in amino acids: CASSEAVAESRSYNEQFF. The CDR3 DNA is TGTGCCAGCAGTGAAGCGGTAGCGGAGTCAAGGTCCTACAATGAGCAGTTCTTC.

CDR3 DNA sequence: TGTGCCAGCAGCCTGCGACGTAGCGGGAGGGCCACAGATACGCAGTATTTT. Protein product: CASSLRRSGRATDTQYF. The chain employs TRBV5-6 and TRBJ2-3, with 11 positions matching TRBD2. V dropped 4 bases and J dropped 2; count of bases not matched to a gene: 9. Germline CDR1 and CDR2: SGHDT and YYEEEE. The CDR3 has 17 amino acids.

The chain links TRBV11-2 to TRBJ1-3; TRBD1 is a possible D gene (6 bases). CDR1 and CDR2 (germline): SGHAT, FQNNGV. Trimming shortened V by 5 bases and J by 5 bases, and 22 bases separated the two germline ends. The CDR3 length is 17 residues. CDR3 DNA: TGTGCCAGCAGCACCCAAAGACAGGCGAGAGCAAGAAACACCATATATTTT. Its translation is CASSTQRQARARNTIYF.

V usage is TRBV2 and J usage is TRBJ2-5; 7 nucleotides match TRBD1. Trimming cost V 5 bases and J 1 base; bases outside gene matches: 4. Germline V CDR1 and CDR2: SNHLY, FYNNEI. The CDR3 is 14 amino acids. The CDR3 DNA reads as TGTGCCAGCAGTAAACAGGGGCCCCAAGAGACCCAGTACTTC. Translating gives CASSKQGPQETQYF.

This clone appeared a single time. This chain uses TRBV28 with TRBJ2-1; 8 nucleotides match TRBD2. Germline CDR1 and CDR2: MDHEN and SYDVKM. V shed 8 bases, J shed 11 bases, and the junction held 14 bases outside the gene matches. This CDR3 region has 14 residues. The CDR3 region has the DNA TGTGCCAGCTCAACTGGGGCGGGAGGCCGCCAGCAGTTCTTC. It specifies CASSTGAGGRQQFF.

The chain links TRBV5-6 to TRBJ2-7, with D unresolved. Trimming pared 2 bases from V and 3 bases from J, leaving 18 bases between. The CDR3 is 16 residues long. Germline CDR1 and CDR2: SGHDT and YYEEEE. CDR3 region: CASSLVGSSSFYEQYF. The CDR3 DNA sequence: TGTGCCAGCAGCTTAGTAGGCTCTTCCTCTTTCTACGAGCAGTACTTC.

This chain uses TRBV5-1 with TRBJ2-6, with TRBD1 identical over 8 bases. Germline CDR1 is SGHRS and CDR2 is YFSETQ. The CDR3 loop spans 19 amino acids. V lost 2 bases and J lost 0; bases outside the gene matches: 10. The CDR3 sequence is CASSFRATGVYSGANVLTF. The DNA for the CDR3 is TGCGCCAGCAGCTTCCGGGCGACAGGGGTCTACTCTGGGGCCAACGTCCTGACTTTC.

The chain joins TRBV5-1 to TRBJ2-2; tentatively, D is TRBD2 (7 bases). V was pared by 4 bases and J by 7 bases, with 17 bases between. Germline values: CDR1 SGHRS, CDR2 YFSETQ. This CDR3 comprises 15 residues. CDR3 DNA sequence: TGCGCCAGCAGCCCTACGCGGGGGCCGGTCGGGGAGCTGTTTTTT. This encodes CASSPTRGPVGELFF.

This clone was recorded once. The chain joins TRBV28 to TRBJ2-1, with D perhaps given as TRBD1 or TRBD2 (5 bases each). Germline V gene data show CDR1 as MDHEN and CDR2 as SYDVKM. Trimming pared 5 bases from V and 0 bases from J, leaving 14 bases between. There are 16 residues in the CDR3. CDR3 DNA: TGTGCCAGCAGTCCAGGTGGGGCGGGCTCCTACAATGAGCAGTTCTTC. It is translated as CASSPGGAGSYNEQFF.

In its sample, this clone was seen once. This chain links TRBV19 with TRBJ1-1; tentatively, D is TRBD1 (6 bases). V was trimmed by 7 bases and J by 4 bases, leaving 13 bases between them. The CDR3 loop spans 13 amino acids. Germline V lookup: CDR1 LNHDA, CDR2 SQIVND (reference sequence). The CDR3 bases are TGTGCCAGTATCCCAAAGGGGGGCACTGAAGCTTTCTTT. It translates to CASIPKGGTEAFF.

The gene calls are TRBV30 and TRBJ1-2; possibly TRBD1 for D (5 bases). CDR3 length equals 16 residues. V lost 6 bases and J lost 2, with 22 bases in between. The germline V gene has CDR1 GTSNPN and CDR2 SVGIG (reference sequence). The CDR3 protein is CACLYGGHRLNYGYTF. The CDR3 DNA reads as TGTGCCTGCCTATATGGTGGACACCGTCTAAACTATGGCTACACCTTC.

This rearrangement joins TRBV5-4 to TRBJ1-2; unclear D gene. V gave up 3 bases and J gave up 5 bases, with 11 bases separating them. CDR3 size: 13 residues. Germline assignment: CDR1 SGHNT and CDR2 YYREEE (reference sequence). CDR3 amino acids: CASSSDGSYGYTF. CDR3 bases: TGTGCCAGCAGCTCCGACGGATCATATGGCTACACCTTC.

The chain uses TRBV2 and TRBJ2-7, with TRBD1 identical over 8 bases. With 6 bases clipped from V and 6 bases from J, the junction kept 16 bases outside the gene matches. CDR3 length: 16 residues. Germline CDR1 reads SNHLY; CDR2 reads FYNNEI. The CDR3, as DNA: TGTGCCAGCAGCAATACCCAGGGGGCACGTCTCATCGAGCAGTACTTC. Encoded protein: CASSNTQGARLIEQYF.

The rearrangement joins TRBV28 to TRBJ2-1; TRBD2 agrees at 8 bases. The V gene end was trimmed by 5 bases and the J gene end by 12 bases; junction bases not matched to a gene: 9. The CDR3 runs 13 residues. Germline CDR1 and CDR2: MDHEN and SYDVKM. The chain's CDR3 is CASSPKPGRGQFF. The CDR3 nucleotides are TGTGCCAGCAGTCCCAAGCCCGGGAGGGGGCAGTTCTTC.